This T cell receptor beta chain is from a study of cytomegalovirus exposure and HLA in healthy donors. Researchers ran the PCR with 60 Vbeta and 13 Jbeta primers. The table came from immunoSEQ multiplex PCR; TCRdb's copy has only in-frame clones and leaves some out. The sample records 90,000 to 130,000 clones, approximately 81% being singletons. The study, taken as a whole, reports: Sequencing probably produced one cluster of sequence variants that were highly shared. In a later analysis, TCR association rates varied by HLA locus: DRB1 most, HLA-C fewest. Some V segments could not be told apart, so they were left out, TRBV6-2 and TRBV6-3 among them.

Per germline, CDR1 LNHDA and CDR2 SQIVND (reference sequence). V was clipped by 3 bases and J by 1 base; unmatched bases: 2. This CDR3 region has 14 residues. Turning to this clone: Its target is not known.

The study sampled nominally healthy donors, though unrecorded immune exposures were likely. V is TRBV19 and J is TRBJ2-7, with TRBD2 matching 8 bases. The receptor's source is a woman in her late teens or twenties in good health and CMV-seropositive. The sample was PBMCs. CDR3 in amino acids: CASSITSGSYEQYF. CDR3 DNA sequence: TGTGCCAGTAGTATCACTAGCGGATCCTACGAGCAGTACTTC.